This is a list of T cell receptor beta chains from one sample in a study of T cell responses to AZD1222 COVID-19 vaccine. Produced via immunoSEQ multiplex PCR; TCRdb's table is partial and in-frame only. The repertoire holds roughly 120,000 clones, with 70% to 90% as singletons. The source material was peripheral blood, sampled on day 0 of AZD1222 vaccination. Source of these receptors: an adult in good health. Each CDR3 is given with its conserved first and last residue. The D gene is left open where the match is weak. Size values are once, few and many counts, or a class for expanded clones, and some rows have none.

v_gene	d_gene	abundance	j_gene	CDR3nt	CDR3aa
TRBV18	TRBD2	NA	TRBJ2-2	TGTGCCAGCTCCAAGAGACTAGCGGGGAACACCGGGGAGCTGTTTTTT	CASSKRLAGNTGELFF
TRBV6-4	TRBD2	NA	TRBJ2-5	TGTGCCAGCAGTGACAGGGAGGGGGAGACCCAGTACTTC	CASSDREGETQYF
TRBV28	NA	NA	TRBJ1-5	TGTGCCAGCCGCGGACAGAATAGCAATCAGCCCCAGCATTTT	CASRGQNSNQPQHF
TRBV27	NA	NA	TRBJ2-2	TGTGCCAGCAGATGGCTAGAAAGCTCTAACACCGGGGAGCTGTTTTTT	CASRWLESSNTGELFF
TRBV11-2	TRBD2	once	TRBJ2-1	TGTGCCAGCAGCTTCGGGGGGGCCAATGAGCAGTTCTTC	CASSFGGANEQFF
TRBV29-1	NA	once	TRBJ1-2	TGCAGCTCTTTTGGGGGGGTCTCTGGCTACACCTTC	CSSFGGVSGYTF
TRBV28	NA	once	TRBJ1-5	TGTGCCAGCAGTCCCCGGGCGAGGGGCAGCAATCAGCCCCAGCATTTT	CASSPRARGSNQPQHF
TRBV4-3	TRBD1	NA	TRBJ2-2	TGCGCCAGCAGCCTACTCGGGACAGGGGGCGGAGGGGAGCTGTTTTTT	CASSLLGTGGGGELFF
TRBV28	NA	once	TRBJ2-7	TGTGCCAGCAGTTTCAGCAGGCCTTGGGAGCAGTACTTC	CASSFSRPWEQYF
TRBV5-1	NA	NA	TRBJ1-6	TGCGCCAGCAGCTTGGCGCCCTCCGAGAGGTCCTATAATTCACCCCTCCACTTT	CASSLAPSERSYNSPLHF
TRBV6-4	TRBD1	NA	TRBJ1-1	TGTGCCAGCAGTCCCTCCCGGACAGGGGGAACTGAAGCTTTCTTT	CASSPSRTGGTEAFF
TRBV24-1	TRBD1	NA	TRBJ1-1	TGTGCCACCAGTGACCCGGGACAGGGGGCTGAAGCTTTCTTT	CATSDPGQGAEAFF
TRBV27	TRBD1	NA	TRBJ1-1	TGTGCCAGCAGTGTTACAGGGGGACTGAACACTGAAGCTTTCTTT	CASSVTGGLNTEAFF
TRBV9	NA	NA	TRBJ2-7	TGTGCCAGCAGCGCCGCCTCCGGGACTCACGCCTACGAGCAGTACTTC	CASSAASGTHAYEQYF
TRBV7-2	TRBD1	NA	TRBJ1-1	TGTGCCAGCAGCCGAGGACAGGGGCGCCAAGCTTTCTTT	CASSRGQGRQAFF
TRBV1	NA	NA	TRBJ2-7	TGCACCAGCAGCCACACAGGGTTCCGCTACTACGAGCAGTACTTC	CTSSHTGFRYYEQYF
TRBV19	NA	NA	TRBJ2-1	TGTGCCAGTAGGGCCGGGACTGTGGTCAATGAGCAGTTCTTC	CASRAGTVVNEQFF
TRBV28	TRBD1	NA	TRBJ1-5	TGTGCCACCCGACAGGGAGGACGGCCCCAGCATTTT	CATRQGGRPQHF
TRBV6-5	NA	NA	TRBJ2-7	TGTGCCAGCAGCGCGGGACAGCATGTCGACGAGCAGTACTTC	CASSAGQHVDEQYF
TRBV19	TRBD1	once	TRBJ2-1	TGTGCCAGTAGTCTCCGGACAGGGGGCTCCTACAATGAGCAGTTCTTC	CASSLRTGGSYNEQFF
TRBV28	NA	NA	TRBJ2-1	TGTGCCAGCAGTTTATCCGGCAATGAGCAGTTCTTC	CASSLSGNEQFF
TRBV4-2	NA	NA	TRBJ2-2	TGTGCCAGCAGCCCTGGGGGCGCAGGCACCGGGGAGCTGTTTTTT	CASSPGGAGTGELFF
TRBV5-6	NA	NA	TRBJ1-4	TGTGCCAGCAGCCCCCCTGGAGGGGGGCCTGAAAAACTGTTTTTT	CASSPPGGGPEKLFF
TRBV10-3	TRBD2	NA	TRBJ2-7	TGTGCCATCAGTGAGTCGATTGCGGGGGGGCAAGAGCAGTACTTC	CAISESIAGGQEQYF
TRBV4-1	NA	few	TRBJ2-7	TGCGCCAGCAGCCAAGGTGGGGAGGTAGACGAGCAGTACTTC	CASSQGGEVDEQYF
TRBV4-3	NA	NA	TRBJ2-1	TGCGCCAGCAGCCAAGGACAGGGAGGGGAGCAGTTCTTC	CASSQGQGGEQFF